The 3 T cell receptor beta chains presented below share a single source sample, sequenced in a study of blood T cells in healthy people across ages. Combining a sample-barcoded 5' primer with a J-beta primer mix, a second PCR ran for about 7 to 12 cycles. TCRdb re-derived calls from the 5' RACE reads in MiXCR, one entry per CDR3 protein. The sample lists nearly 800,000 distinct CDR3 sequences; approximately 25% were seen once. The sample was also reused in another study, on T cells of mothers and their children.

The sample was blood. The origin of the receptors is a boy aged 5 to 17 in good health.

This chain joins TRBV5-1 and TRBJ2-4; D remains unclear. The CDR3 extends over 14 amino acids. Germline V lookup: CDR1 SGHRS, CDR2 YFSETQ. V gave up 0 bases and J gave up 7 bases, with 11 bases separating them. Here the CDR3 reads CASSLGVERNIQYF. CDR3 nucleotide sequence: TGCGCCAGCAGCTTGGGGGTAGAGAGGAACATTCAGTACTTC.

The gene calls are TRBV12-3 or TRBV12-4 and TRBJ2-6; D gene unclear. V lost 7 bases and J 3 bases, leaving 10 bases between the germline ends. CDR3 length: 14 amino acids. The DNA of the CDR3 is TGTGCCAGCATCCCGTCGGGTGGGGCCAACGTCCTGACTTTC. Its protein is CASIPSGGANVLTF.

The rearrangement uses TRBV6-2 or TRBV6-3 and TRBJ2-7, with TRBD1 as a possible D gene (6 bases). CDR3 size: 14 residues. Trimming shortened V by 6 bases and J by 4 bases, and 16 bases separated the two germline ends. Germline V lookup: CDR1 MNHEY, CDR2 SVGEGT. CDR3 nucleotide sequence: TGTGCCAGCAGCTTGGACAGCCGGCGTTACGAGCAGTACTTC. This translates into CASSLDSRRYEQYF.